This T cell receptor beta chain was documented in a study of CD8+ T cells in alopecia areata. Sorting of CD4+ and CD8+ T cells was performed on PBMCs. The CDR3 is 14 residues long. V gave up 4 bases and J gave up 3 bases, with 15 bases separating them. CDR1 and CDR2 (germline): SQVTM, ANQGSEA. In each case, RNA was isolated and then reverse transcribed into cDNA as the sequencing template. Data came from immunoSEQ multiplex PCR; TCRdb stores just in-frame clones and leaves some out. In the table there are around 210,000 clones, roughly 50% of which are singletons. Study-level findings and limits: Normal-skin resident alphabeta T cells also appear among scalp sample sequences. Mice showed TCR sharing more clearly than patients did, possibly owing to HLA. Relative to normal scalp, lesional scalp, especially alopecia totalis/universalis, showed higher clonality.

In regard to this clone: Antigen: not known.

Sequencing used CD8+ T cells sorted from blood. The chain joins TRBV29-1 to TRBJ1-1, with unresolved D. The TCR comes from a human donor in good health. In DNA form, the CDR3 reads TGCAGCGTTGGTGAGGATGCACAGTACACTGAAGCTTTCTTT. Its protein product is CSVGEDAQYTEAFF.